Below, one TCR beta chain is given with its context. Its antigen is as yet unknown. V was cut by 7 bases and J by 10 bases, with 26 bases left in between. The germline V gene encodes CDR1 LNHNV and CDR2 YYDKDF (reference sequence). This CDR3 contains 16 residues. The sample is drawn from a study of T cell responses to AZD1222 COVID-19 vaccine. Data came from immunoSEQ multiplex PCR; TCRdb stores just in-frame clones and leaves some out. The sample comprises fewer than 300,000 clones, approximately 93% of which are singletons, and less than 0.6% rests with the top ten. Notes on the study in general: White British people made up most donors, females outnumbered males, and clonal diversity was possibly underestimated. Among spike-specific TCRs, nearly half reportedly target unmutated variant regions. After the peak T cell response, and only then, were repertoires sampled.

The sequence was collected from an adult in good health. The starting material was peripheral blood, obtained on day 0 of AZD1222 vaccination. This chain joins TRBV15 and TRBJ1-5; possible D gene TRBD1, 6 bases. Here the CDR3 reads CATTTQKGDNLHPQHF. The CDR3 DNA follows: TGTGCCACCACAACCCAAAAAGGGGACAACCTTCATCCCCAGCATTTT.